This T cell receptor (beta chain) emerged from a study of OX40 agonist ivuxolimab in advanced cancers. Study results and caveats: At doses 0.1 to 3.0 mg/kg, CD4+ and CD8+ clones expanded.

Remarks on this clone: The antigen is undetermined.

Using immunoSEQ multiplex PCR, the repertoire was profiled, and TCRdb retains in-frame clones only, with some absent. The sample consists of tens of thousands of clones, 90% of them appearing once. CDR1 is SGHTA and CDR2 is FQGTGA in the germline V gene. The CDR3 loop spans 13 amino acids. V lost 4 bases, J lost 6 bases, and 5 bases stayed unmatched. Autoimmune disease history or systemic immunosuppression led to patients being barred. The clonotype comes from an adult with an advanced solid tumor such as melanoma, head and neck, liver or kidney cancer. The V and J genes are TRBV7-3 and TRBJ1-2, with 7 bases that match TRBD1. The sample consisted of CD4+ or CD8+ T cells sorted from blood, taken in a trial of the OX40 agonist ivuxolimab. The DNA for the CDR3 is TGTGCCAGCAGCTGGGGACAGATGGATGGCTACACCTTC. Translation gives CASSWGQMDGYTF.